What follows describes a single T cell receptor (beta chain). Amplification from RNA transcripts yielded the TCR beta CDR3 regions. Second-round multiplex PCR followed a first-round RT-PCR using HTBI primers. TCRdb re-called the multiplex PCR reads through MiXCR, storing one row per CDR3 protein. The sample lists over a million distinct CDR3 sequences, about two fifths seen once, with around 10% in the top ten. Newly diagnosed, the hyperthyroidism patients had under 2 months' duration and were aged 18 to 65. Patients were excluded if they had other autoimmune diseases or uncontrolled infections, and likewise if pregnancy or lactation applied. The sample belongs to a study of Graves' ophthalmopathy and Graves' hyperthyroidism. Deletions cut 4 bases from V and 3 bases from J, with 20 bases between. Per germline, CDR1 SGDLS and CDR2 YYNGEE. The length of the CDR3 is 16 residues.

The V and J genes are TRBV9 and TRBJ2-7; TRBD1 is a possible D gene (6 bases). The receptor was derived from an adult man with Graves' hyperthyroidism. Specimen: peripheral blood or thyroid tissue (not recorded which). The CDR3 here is CASSPLTNRDNYEQYF. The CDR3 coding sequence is TGTGCCAGCAGCCCCCTAACCAACAGGGATAACTACGAGCAGTACTTC.